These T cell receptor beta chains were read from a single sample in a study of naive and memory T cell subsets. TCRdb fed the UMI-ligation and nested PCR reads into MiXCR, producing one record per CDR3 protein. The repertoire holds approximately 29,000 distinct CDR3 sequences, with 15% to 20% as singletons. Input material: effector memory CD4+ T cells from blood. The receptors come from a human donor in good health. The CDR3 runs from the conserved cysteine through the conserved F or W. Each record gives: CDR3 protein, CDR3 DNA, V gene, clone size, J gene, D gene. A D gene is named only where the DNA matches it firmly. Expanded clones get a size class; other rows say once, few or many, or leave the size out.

CDR3 protein: CASTGQVREKLFF
CDR3 DNA: TGTGCCAGCACAGGACAGGTCCGGGAAAAACTGTTTTTT
V gene: TRBV28
clone size: medium-sized
J gene: TRBJ1-4
D gene: TRBD1

CDR3 protein: CASAPQGNQPQHF
CDR3 DNA: TGTGCCAGCGCGCCCCAAGGCAATCAGCCCCAGCATTTT
V gene: TRBV6-5
clone size: -
J gene: TRBJ1-5
D gene: -

CDR3 protein: CASSPQGGREKLFF
CDR3 DNA: TGTGCCAGCTCACCACAGGGAGGAAGGGAAAAACTGTTTTTT
V gene: TRBV18
clone size: few
J gene: TRBJ1-4
D gene: -

CDR3 protein: CASSLARGVGEKLFF
CDR3 DNA: TGTGCCAGCAGCTTAGCGCGGGGGGTTGGTGAAAAACTGTTTTTT
V gene: TRBV7-6
clone size: -
J gene: TRBJ1-4
D gene: -

CDR3 protein: CASSAGGLSTEAFF
CDR3 DNA: TGTGCCAGCAGTGCAGGGGGCCTATCCACTGAAGCTTTCTTT
V gene: TRBV6-1
clone size: many
J gene: TRBJ1-1
D gene: TRBD1

CDR3 protein: CASSLPGQGGYGYTF
CDR3 DNA: TGTGCCAGCAGTCTCCCGGGACAGGGCGGATATGGCTACACCTTC
V gene: TRBV28
clone size: few
J gene: TRBJ1-2
D gene: TRBD1

CDR3 protein: CASSPGAITGELFF
CDR3 DNA: TGTGCCAGCAGCCCAGGAGCCATCACCGGGGAGCTGTTTTTT
V gene: TRBV3-1
clone size: many
J gene: TRBJ2-2
D gene: -

CDR3 protein: CSAVPWASYEQYF
CDR3 DNA: TGCAGTGCAGTGCCATGGGCCTCCTACGAGCAGTACTTC
V gene: TRBV20-1
clone size: many
J gene: TRBJ2-7
D gene: -

CDR3 protein: CASSPPFLGANVLTF
CDR3 DNA: TGTGCCAGCAGCCCACCGTTCCTAGGGGCCAACGTCCTGACTTTC
V gene: TRBV4-2
clone size: few
J gene: TRBJ2-6
D gene: -

CDR3 protein: CASSQGQLGYGYTF
CDR3 DNA: TGTGCCAGCAGCCAAGGACAGTTGGGCTATGGCTACACCTTC
V gene: TRBV3-1
clone size: many
J gene: TRBJ1-2
D gene: -

CDR3 protein: CASSLESTGFGANVLTF
CDR3 DNA: TGCGCCAGCAGCCTAGAGTCGACAGGGTTCGGGGCCAACGTCCTGACTTTC
V gene: TRBV5-1
clone size: -
J gene: TRBJ2-6
D gene: TRBD1

CDR3 protein: CASSLTGHTGERAFF
CDR3 DNA: TGTGCCAGCAGTTTAACGGGACACACGGGGGAAAGGGCTTTCTTT
V gene: TRBV6-1
clone size: many
J gene: TRBJ1-1
D gene: -

CDR3 protein: CASSEPSSVNTEAFF
CDR3 DNA: TGTGCCAGCAGTGAGCCTTCGAGTGTCAACACTGAAGCTTTCTTT
V gene: TRBV6-5
clone size: many
J gene: TRBJ1-1
D gene: -

CDR3 protein: CASSRQGQGQPQHF
CDR3 DNA: TGTGCCAGCAGTCGACAGGGGCAGGGGCAGCCCCAGCATTTT
V gene: TRBV6-5
clone size: few
J gene: TRBJ1-5
D gene: TRBD1

CDR3 protein: CAISSLAGGGYNEQFF
CDR3 DNA: TGTGCCATCAGTTCACTAGCGGGAGGGGGGTACAATGAGCAGTTCTTC
V gene: TRBV10-3
clone size: many
J gene: TRBJ2-1
D gene: TRBD2

CDR3 protein: CASSEALKGAVIANTEAFF
CDR3 DNA: TGTGCCAGCAGTGAAGCGCTTAAGGGCGCCGTTATAGCGAACACTGAAGCTTTCTTT
V gene: TRBV6-1
clone size: few
J gene: TRBJ1-1
D gene: -

CDR3 protein: CSVTQGVGGEQYF
CDR3 DNA: TGCAGCGTTACTCAGGGGGTAGGGGGAGAGCAGTACTTC
V gene: TRBV29-1
clone size: many
J gene: TRBJ2-7
D gene: TRBD1

CDR3 protein: CATSRDTNQPQHF
CDR3 DNA: TGTGCCACCAGCAGGGACACCAATCAGCCCCAGCATTTT
V gene: TRBV15
clone size: -
J gene: TRBJ1-5
D gene: -

CDR3 protein: CSAREFRATNEKLFF
CDR3 DNA: TGCAGTGCTAGAGAGTTCAGAGCAACTAATGAAAAACTGTTTTTT
V gene: TRBV20-1
clone size: many
J gene: TRBJ1-4
D gene: -

CDR3 protein: CASSMTGTSQEKLFF
CDR3 DNA: TGTGCCAGTAGTATGACCGGGACGTCCCAGGAAAAACTGTTTTTT
V gene: TRBV19
clone size: -
J gene: TRBJ1-4
D gene: -

CDR3 protein: CASSLDFKETQYF
CDR3 DNA: TGTGCCAGCAGTTTGGACTTTAAAGAGACCCAGTACTTC
V gene: TRBV2
clone size: -
J gene: TRBJ2-5
D gene: -

CDR3 protein: CSARVVGRVAYNSPLHF
CDR3 DNA: TGCAGTGCTAGAGTCGTGGGCAGGGTCGCCTATAATTCACCCCTCCACTTT
V gene: TRBV20-1
clone size: many
J gene: TRBJ1-6
D gene: -

CDR3 protein: CAWSVWASGREDTQYF
CDR3 DNA: TGTGCCTGGAGTGTATGGGCTAGCGGGAGGGAAGATACGCAGTATTTT
V gene: TRBV30
clone size: many
J gene: TRBJ2-3
D gene: TRBD2

CDR3 protein: CASSLGDDDSPLHF
CDR3 DNA: TGTGCCAGCAGTCTGGGAGACGACGATTCACCCCTCCACTTT
V gene: TRBV7-9
clone size: medium-sized
J gene: TRBJ1-6
D gene: -

CDR3 protein: CASSYVRAQANYGYTF
CDR3 DNA: TGTGCCAGCAGTTACGTCAGGGCCCAAGCTAACTATGGCTACACCTTC
V gene: TRBV6-6
clone size: -
J gene: TRBJ1-2
D gene: -

CDR3 protein: CASSARGATLLPGELFF
CDR3 DNA: TGTGCCAGCAGTGCCCGCGGGGCCACTCTCTTACCCGGGGAGCTGTTTTTT
V gene: TRBV2
clone size: many
J gene: TRBJ2-2
D gene: -

CDR3 protein: CASSQVEGGQYEQYF
CDR3 DNA: TGCGCCAGCAGCCAAGTGGAGGGAGGGCAGTACGAGCAGTACTTC
V gene: TRBV4-1
clone size: few
J gene: TRBJ2-7
D gene: TRBD2

CDR3 protein: CASSVRGLDTQYF
CDR3 DNA: TGTGCCAGCAGTGTTCGGGGACTGGATACGCAGTATTTT
V gene: TRBV6-1
clone size: few
J gene: TRBJ2-3
D gene: -

CDR3 protein: CASSSKWSNQPQHF
CDR3 DNA: TGTGCCAGCAGTTCAAAGTGGAGCAATCAGCCCCAGCATTTT
V gene: TRBV28
clone size: few
J gene: TRBJ1-5
D gene: -

CDR3 protein: CASSPLRGGYEQYF
CDR3 DNA: TGTGCTAGCAGTCCACTTCGCGGTGGATACGAGCAGTACTTC
V gene: TRBV7-7
clone size: few
J gene: TRBJ2-7
D gene: -

CDR3 protein: CASSPRQVSYNEQFF
CDR3 DNA: TGTGCCAGCAGTCCACGACAGGTCTCCTACAATGAGCAGTTCTTC
V gene: TRBV6-1
clone size: -
J gene: TRBJ2-1
D gene: -

CDR3 protein: CASSFSTGVSKEKLFF
CDR3 DNA: TGCGCCAGCAGTTTCTCGACCGGGGTATCTAAAGAAAAACTGTTTTTT
V gene: TRBV5-1
clone size: -
J gene: TRBJ1-4
D gene: -

CDR3 protein: CASSPRSSGANVLTF
CDR3 DNA: TGTGCCAGCAGCCCAAGGAGCTCTGGGGCCAACGTCCTGACTTTC
V gene: TRBV9
clone size: medium-sized
J gene: TRBJ2-6
D gene: -

CDR3 protein: CASSLSGMGAQYF
CDR3 DNA: TGTGCCAGCAGCTTGAGCGGGATGGGGGCCCAGTACTTC
V gene: TRBV5-6
clone size: few
J gene: TRBJ2-5
D gene: TRBD2

CDR3 protein: CASRNVLQNTEAFF
CDR3 DNA: TGCGCCAGCAGGAACGTTCTGCAGAACACTGAAGCTTTCTTT
V gene: TRBV5-1
clone size: -
J gene: TRBJ1-1
D gene: -

CDR3 protein: CASSQQARTSGADTQYF
CDR3 DNA: TGTGCCAGCAGCCAGCAAGCGAGGACTAGTGGTGCAGATACGCAGTATTTT
V gene: TRBV4-2
clone size: few
J gene: TRBJ2-3
D gene: TRBD2

CDR3 protein: CAWTPLLRVTEAFF
CDR3 DNA: TGTGCCTGGACCCCGTTATTAAGGGTGACTGAAGCTTTCTTT
V gene: TRBV30
clone size: -
J gene: TRBJ1-1
D gene: -

CDR3 protein: CASSLYRPGNTIYF
CDR3 DNA: TGTGCCAGCAGTCTATACCGTCCTGGAAACACCATATATTTT
V gene: TRBV7-9
clone size: -
J gene: TRBJ1-3
D gene: -

CDR3 protein: CASSSSTDTQYF
CDR3 DNA: TGTGCCAGCAGTTCTAGCACAGATACGCAGTATTTT
V gene: TRBV6-5
clone size: few
J gene: TRBJ2-3
D gene: -

CDR3 protein: CSARDGVFGMYEQYF
CDR3 DNA: TGCAGTGCTAGAGACGGGGTGTTTGGGATGTACGAGCAGTACTTC
V gene: TRBV20-1
clone size: -
J gene: TRBJ2-7
D gene: -